This TCR beta chain was retrieved from a study of blood T cell repertoires in COVID-19. In the study overall: The analysed material was cDNA or gDNA that came from T cells, B-cell-depleted T cells, or PBMCs.

Assay: immunoSEQ multiplex PCR; the TCRdb copy retains only in-frame clones and omits some. The sample records more than 95,000 clones, 87% being singletons. The V gene's germline CDR1 is SGHNT and CDR2 YYREEE (reference sequence). The CDR3 is made up of 15 amino acids. Trimming took off 0 bases at V and 5 bases at J, with 11 bases between the two ends. This receptor was identified in a human donor in a cohort sampled during active COVID-19. The chain links TRBV5-4 to TRBJ1-4; no definite D call. The specimen sequenced was peripheral blood. The CDR3 spells CASSLGGGLNEKLFF. The CDR3 coding sequence is TGTGCCAGCAGCTTGGGAGGAGGCCTGAATGAAAAACTGTTTTTT.